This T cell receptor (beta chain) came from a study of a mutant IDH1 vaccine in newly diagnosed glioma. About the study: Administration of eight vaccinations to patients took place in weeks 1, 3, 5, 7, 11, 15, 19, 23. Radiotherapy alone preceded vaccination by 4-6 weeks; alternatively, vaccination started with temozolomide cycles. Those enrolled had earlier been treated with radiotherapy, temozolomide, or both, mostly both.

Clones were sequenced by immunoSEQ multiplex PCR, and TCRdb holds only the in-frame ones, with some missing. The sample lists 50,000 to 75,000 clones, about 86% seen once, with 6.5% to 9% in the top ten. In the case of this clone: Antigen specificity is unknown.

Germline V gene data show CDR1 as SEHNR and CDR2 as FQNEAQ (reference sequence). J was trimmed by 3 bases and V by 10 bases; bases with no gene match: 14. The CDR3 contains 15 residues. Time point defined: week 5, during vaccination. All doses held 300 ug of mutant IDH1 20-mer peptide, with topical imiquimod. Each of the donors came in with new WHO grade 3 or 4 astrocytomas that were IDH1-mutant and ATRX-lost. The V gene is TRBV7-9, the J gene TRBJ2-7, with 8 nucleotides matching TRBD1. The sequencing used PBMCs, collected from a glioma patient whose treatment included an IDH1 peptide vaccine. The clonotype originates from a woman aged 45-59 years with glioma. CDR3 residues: CAINDGQGQGYEQYF. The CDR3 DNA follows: TGTGCCATCAACGATGGACAGGGACAAGGCTACGAGCAGTACTTC. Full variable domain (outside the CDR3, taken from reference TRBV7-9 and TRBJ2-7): DTGVSQNPRHKITKRGQNVTFRCDPISEHNRLYWYRQTLGQGPEFLTYFQNEAQLEKSRLLSDRFSAERPKGSFSTLEIQRTEQGDSAMYLCAINDGQGQGYEQYFGPGTRLTVT.